The 24 T cell receptor beta chains reported below all come from one sample, sequenced in a study of T cells expressing NK-cell markers. With the 5' RACE reads reprocessed, TCRdb shows one record per CDR3 protein and no DNA. The clone table shows about 260,000 distinct CDR3 sequences, with the ten largest holding roughly 4.2%. The specimen was blood T cells: a sorted CD56 or NKG2C T cell subset, CD4+ or CD8+ T cells, or bulk PBMC T cells (not recorded which). Source of these receptors: a woman aged 18-70 years in good health.

The V and J genes are TRBV7-7 and TRBJ2-3; there is no DNA to check the TCRdb D call of TRBD2. This CDR3 region has 15 residues. Looked up from germline, CDR1 is SSHAT and CDR2 is FNYEAQ (reference sequence). The CDR3 spells CASSLGPAGVNTQYF.

The chain joins TRBV18 to TRBJ2-7; there is no DNA to check the TCRdb D call of TRBD2. The CDR3 consists of 15 residues. Germline V gives CDR1 KGHSH, CDR2 LQKENI. CDR3 amino acids: CASSPFRDSIYEQYF.

This sequence joins TRBV20-1 and TRBJ1-1. Looked up from germline, CDR1 is DFQATT and CDR2 is SNEGSKA (reference sequence). The CDR3 spans 14 residues. The CDR3 spells CSARVRHGGGEAFF.

This sequence joins TRBV5-6 and TRBJ1-6; TCRdb's assignment of TRBD1 cannot be checked, as there is no DNA. The CDR3 consists of 16 residues. CDR1 SGHDT and CDR2 YYEEEE come from the germline V gene. The CDR3 spells CASSLTGHAGDSPLHF.

The V gene is TRBV29-1, the J gene TRBJ2-7. The CDR3 has 11 amino acids. CDR1 is SQVTM and CDR2 is ANQGSEA in the germline V gene. Here the CDR3 reads CSVRSGYEQYF.

V usage is TRBV19 and J usage is TRBJ2-2; as DNA is missing, the TRBD2 call by TCRdb cannot be tested. Germline V gene sequence: CDR1 LNHDA, CDR2 SQIVND (reference sequence). CDR3 length: 17 residues. This CDR3 reads CASTGRPRALDTGELFF.

The chain employs TRBV9 and TRBJ2-3; as DNA is missing, the TRBD1 call by TCRdb cannot be tested. The CDR3 length is 16 residues. Germline V gene lookup returns CDR1 SGDLS and CDR2 YYNGEE. The CDR3 is CASSPDVGGSTDTQYF. Full variable domain (missing parts from reference TRBV9 and TRBJ2-3): DSGVTQTPKHLITATGQRVTLRCSPRSGDLSVYWYQQSLDQGLQFLIQYYNGEERAKGNILERFSAQQFPDLHSELNLSSLELGDSALYFCASSPDVGGSTDTQYFGPGTRLTVL.

The chain combines TRBV2 with TRBJ2-7; checking the TCRdb D call of TRBD2 is not possible without DNA. CDR1 is SNHLY, CDR2 FYNNEI, per germline. The CDR3 length is 15 residues. The CDR3 sequence is CASSARPRLDSEQYF.

V usage is TRBV3-1 and J usage is TRBJ1-4; the TRBD1 assignment by TCRdb is unverifiable without DNA. From germline, CDR1 is LGHDT and CDR2 YNNKEL (reference sequence). The CDR3 sequence is 15 residues long. The CDR3 is CASSPRGPTNEKLFF.

This chain connects TRBV10-3 to TRBJ1-4; with no DNA, the TCRdb D assignment of TRBD1 cannot be verified. The CDR3 is 15 residues long. Germline V gene sequence: CDR1 ENHRY, CDR2 SYGVKD. This CDR3 is CAISESGAANEKLFF.

J is TRBJ2-3 and V is TRBV6-5; TCRdb's D call of TRBD1 is untestable without DNA. The CDR3 loop spans 15 amino acids. From germline, CDR1 is MNHEY and CDR2 SVGAGI. CDR3 loop: CASSTDRGITDTQYF.

The chain is built from TRBV9 and TRBJ2-2; TCRdb returns TRBD1, unconfirmable since there is no DNA. The germline gives CDR1 SGDLS, CDR2 YYNGEE. CDR3 size: 14 residues. CDR3: CASSWGGNTGELFF.

The rearrangement links TRBV4-3 to TRBJ1-1; without DNA, the TCRdb call of TRBD1 cannot be checked. The CDR3 extends over 18 amino acids. In germline, CDR1 is LGHNA, CDR2 YSLEER. The CDR3 region is CASSQSGTGGIVDTEAFF.

J is TRBJ2-1 and V is TRBV7-9; TCRdb lists TRBD2, though no DNA is available to test this call. Germline V gives CDR1 SEHNR, CDR2 FQNEAQ (reference sequence). The CDR3 runs 17 residues. CDR3 loop: CASSPPEGGTSYNEQFF.

CDR3 amino acids: CASSPGASGSSYEQYF. The chain has TRBV7-2 and TRBJ2-7; TCRdb's D call of TRBD2 is untestable without DNA. From germline, CDR1 is SGHTA and CDR2 FQGNSA. The CDR3 length is 16 residues.

Here the CDR3 reads CASSLRLGVPSIQYF. The chain has TRBV5-4 and TRBJ2-4; TCRdb returns TRBD1, unconfirmable since there is no DNA. The CDR3 is 15 amino acids. Germline V lookup: CDR1 SGHNT, CDR2 YYREEE (reference sequence).

CDR3 region: CAWSVGGLASGELFF. V gene TRBV30 combines with J gene TRBJ2-2; TCRdb's assignment of TRBD2 cannot be checked, as there is no DNA. The germline gives CDR1 GTSNPN, CDR2 SVGIG (reference sequence). The CDR3 is 15 residues long.

This chain connects TRBV12-3 or TRBV12-4 to TRBJ1-5; TCRdb's D gene call, TRBD1, goes unchecked for lack of DNA. This CDR3 spans 16 amino acids. The CDR3 loop reads CASRKGGGRSNQPQHF.

The chain uses TRBV5-6 and TRBJ2-3; TCRdb gives TRBD2 as the D gene, but with no DNA this cannot be confirmed. This CDR3 region has 16 residues. CDR1 and CDR2 (germline): SGHDT, YYEEEE. CDR3 residues: CASSPRTSGASNTQYF.

The chain employs TRBV19 and TRBJ1-5. The CDR3 sequence is 17 residues long. In germline, CDR1 is LNHDA, CDR2 SQIVND (reference sequence). CDR3 in amino acids: CASSISFPRALNQPQHF.

The rearrangement joins TRBV6-1 to TRBJ2-5; with no DNA, the TCRdb D assignment of TRBD2 cannot be verified. The CDR3 totals 14 residues. Germline V lookup: CDR1 MNHNS, CDR2 SASEGT. The CDR3 spells CASSTNGLKETQYF.

V and J are TRBV20-1 and TRBJ2-3; TCRdb designates TRBD1, a call that cannot be tested without DNA. This CDR3 is built from 14 residues. In germline, CDR1 is DFQATT, CDR2 SNEGSKA (reference sequence). This CDR3 is CSARTQGGADTQYF.

The chain joins TRBV7-2 to TRBJ2-3. CDR1 is SGHTA, CDR2 FQGNSA, per germline. CDR3 length equals 12 residues. This CDR3 is CASRKGIYEQYF.

CDR3 region: CASRSFGGSKNIQYF. The chain combines TRBV19 with TRBJ2-4; checking the TCRdb D call of TRBD1 is not possible without DNA. The CDR3 extends over 15 amino acids. Germline V gene data show CDR1 as LNHDA and CDR2 as SQIVND (reference sequence).